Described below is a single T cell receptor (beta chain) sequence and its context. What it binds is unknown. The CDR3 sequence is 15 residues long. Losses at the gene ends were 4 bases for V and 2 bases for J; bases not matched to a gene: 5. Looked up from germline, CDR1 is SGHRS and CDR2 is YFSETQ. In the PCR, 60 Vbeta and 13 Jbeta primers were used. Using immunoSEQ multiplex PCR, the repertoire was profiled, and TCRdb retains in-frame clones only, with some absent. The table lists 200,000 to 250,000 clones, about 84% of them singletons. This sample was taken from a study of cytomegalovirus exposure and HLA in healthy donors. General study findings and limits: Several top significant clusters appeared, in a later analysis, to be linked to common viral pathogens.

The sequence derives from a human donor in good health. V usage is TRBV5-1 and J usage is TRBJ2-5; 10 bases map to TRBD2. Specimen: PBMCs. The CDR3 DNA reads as TGCGCCAGCAGCACCGGGACTAGCGTACAAGAGACCCAGTACTTC. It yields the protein CASSTGTSVQETQYF. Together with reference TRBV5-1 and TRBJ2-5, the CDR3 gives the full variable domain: KAGVTQTPRYLIKTRGQQVTLSCSPISGHRSVSWYQQTPGQGLQFLFEYFSETQRNKGNFPGRFSGRQFSNSRSEMNVSTLELGDSALYLCASSTGTSVQETQYFGPGTRLLVL.